The clone carrying this T cell receptor beta chain appeared many times. Its antigen is still unknown. This specimen belongs to a study of CD8 T cells in ankylosing spondylitis. Study outcomes and limitations: Clones linked to the disease showed a CD8+ phenotype. They occurred at relatively low frequencies in peripheral blood. From matched ankylosing spondylitis synovial fluid, disease-linked clones were reportedly recovered at significantly enriched levels. For ankylosing spondylitis blood, a TCR beta motif of seven to nine highly homologous variants appeared characteristic.

Making the TCR beta libraries involved quantitative 5'-RACE with molecular barcodes. TCRdb fed the 5' RACE reads into MiXCR, producing one record per CDR3 protein. The table shows about 220,000 distinct CDR3 sequences, with 6% to 8.5% occurring only once. Deletions cut 1 base from V and 3 bases from J, with 13 bases between. The CDR3 totals 15 residues. The V gene's germline CDR1 is LGHNA and CDR2 YNFKEQ. This TCR was sampled from a male donor with ankylosing spondylitis. The material sequenced was blood, either unsorted or a sorted T cell fraction (not recorded which). V gene TRBV4-2 combines with J gene TRBJ2-7, with D uncertain. The CDR3 protein is CASSQVRTTIYEQYF. DNA of the CDR3: TGTGCCAGCAGCCAAGTCCGGACCACTATCTACGAGCAGTACTTC.